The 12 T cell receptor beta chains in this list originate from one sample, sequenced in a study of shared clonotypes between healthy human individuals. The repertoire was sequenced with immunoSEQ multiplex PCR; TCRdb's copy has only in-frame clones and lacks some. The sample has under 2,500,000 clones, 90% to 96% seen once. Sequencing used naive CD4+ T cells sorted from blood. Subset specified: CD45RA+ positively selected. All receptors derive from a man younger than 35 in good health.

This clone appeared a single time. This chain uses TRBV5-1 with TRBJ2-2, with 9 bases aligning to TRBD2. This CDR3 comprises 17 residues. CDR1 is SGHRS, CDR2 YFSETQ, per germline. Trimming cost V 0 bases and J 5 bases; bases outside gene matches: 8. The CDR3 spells CASSLEGGGARTGELFF. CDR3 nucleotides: TGCGCCAGCAGCTTGGAAGGCGGGGGGGCGAGAACCGGGGAGCTGTTTTTT.

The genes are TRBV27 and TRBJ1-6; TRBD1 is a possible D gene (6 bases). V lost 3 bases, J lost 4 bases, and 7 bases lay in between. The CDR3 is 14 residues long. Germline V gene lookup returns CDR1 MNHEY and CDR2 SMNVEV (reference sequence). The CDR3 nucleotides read TGTGCCAGCAGTTTGAGGGGGTATAATTCACCCCTCCACTTT. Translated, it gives CASSLRGYNSPLHF.

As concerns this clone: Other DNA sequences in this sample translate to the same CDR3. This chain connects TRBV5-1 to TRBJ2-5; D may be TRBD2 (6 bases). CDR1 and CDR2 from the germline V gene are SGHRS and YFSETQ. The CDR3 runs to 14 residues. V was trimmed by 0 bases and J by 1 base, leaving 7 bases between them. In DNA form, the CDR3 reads TGCGCCAGCAGCTTGGCGGGACTCCAAGAGACCCAGTACTTC. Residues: CASSLAGLQETQYF.

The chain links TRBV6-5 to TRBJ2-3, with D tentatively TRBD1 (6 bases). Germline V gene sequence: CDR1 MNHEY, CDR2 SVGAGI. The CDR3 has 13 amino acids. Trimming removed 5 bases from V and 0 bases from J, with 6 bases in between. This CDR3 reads CASSGQSTDTQYF. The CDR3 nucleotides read TGTGCCAGCAGTGGACAGAGCACAGATACGCAGTATTTT.

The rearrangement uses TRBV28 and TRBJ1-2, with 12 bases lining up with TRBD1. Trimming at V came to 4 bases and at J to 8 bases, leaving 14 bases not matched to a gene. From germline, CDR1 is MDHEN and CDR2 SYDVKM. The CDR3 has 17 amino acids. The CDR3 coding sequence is TGTGCCAGCAGTTACCCCCGGGGACAGGGGGCGCCGGGGGGCTACACCTTC. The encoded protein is CASSYPRGQGAPGGYTF.

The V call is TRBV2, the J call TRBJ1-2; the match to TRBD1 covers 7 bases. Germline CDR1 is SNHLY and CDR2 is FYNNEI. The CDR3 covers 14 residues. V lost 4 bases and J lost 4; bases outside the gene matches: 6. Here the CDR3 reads CASSVQGMGYGYTF. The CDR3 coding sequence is TGTGCCAGCAGTGTACAGGGGATGGGCTATGGCTACACCTTC.

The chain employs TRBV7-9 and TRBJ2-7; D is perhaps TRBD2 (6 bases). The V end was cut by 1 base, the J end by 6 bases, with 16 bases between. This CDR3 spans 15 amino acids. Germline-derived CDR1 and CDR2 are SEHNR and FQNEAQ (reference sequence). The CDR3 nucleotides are TGTGCCAGCAGCTTAGGGAGACTAGGAGGACCCGAGCAGTACTTC. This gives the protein CASSLGRLGGPEQYF.

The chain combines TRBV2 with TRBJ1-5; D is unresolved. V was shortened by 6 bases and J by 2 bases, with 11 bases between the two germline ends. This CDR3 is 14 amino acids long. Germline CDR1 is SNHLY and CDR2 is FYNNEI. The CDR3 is CASRPIARNQPQHF. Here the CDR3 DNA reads TGTGCCAGCAGGCCTATAGCACGCAATCAGCCCCAGCATTTT.

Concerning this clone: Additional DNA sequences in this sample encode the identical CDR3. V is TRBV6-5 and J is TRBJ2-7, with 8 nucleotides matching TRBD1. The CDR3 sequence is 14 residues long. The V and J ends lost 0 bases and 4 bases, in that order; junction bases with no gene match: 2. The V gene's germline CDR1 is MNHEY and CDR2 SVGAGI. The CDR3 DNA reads TGTGCCAGCAGTTACTCCGGGACAGGATACGAGCAGTACTTC. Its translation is CASSYSGTGYEQYF.

DNA of the CDR3: TGTGCCAGCAGGAGTTGGGACACTGAAGCTTTCTTT. Encoded protein: CASRSWDTEAFF. J is TRBJ1-1 and V is TRBV6-1; D call uncertain. CDR3 length: 12 amino acids. In germline, CDR1 is MNHNS, CDR2 SASEGT. With 6 bases removed from V and 3 bases from J, the gap between germline ends came to 8 bases.

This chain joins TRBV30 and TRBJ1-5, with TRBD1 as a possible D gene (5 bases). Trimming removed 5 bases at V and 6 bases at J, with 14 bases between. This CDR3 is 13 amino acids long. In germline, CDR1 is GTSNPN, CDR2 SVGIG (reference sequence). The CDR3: CAWVGGEGQPQHF. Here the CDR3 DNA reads TGTGCCTGGGTGGGGGGTGAGGGTCAGCCCCAGCATTTT.

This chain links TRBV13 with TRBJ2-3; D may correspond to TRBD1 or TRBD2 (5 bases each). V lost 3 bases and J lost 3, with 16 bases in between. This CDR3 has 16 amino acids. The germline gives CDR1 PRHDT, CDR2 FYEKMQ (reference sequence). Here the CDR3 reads CASSFGAIIKTDTQYF. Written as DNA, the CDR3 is TGTGCCAGCAGCTTCGGGGCTATAATCAAGACAGATACGCAGTATTTT.